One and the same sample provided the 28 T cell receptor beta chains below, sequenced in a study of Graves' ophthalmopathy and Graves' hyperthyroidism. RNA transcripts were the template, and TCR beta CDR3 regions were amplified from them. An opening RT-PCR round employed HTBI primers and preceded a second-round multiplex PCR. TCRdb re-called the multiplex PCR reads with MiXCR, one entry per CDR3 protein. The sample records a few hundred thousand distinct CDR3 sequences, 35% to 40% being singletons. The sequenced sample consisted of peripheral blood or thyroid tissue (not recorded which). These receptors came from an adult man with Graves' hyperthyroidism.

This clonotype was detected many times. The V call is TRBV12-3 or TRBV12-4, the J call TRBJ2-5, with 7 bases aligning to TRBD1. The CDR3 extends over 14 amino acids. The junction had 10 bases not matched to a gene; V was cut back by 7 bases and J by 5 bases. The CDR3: CASNHGTARETQYF. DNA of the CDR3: TGTGCCAGCAACCACGGGACAGCACGGGAGACCCAGTACTTC.

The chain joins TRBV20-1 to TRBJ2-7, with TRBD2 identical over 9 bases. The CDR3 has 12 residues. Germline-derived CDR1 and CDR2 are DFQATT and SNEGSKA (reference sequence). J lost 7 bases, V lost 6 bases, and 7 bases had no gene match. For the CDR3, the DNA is TGCAGTGCCGCGGGAGGGGCGTATGAGCAGTACTTC. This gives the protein CSAAGGAYEQYF.

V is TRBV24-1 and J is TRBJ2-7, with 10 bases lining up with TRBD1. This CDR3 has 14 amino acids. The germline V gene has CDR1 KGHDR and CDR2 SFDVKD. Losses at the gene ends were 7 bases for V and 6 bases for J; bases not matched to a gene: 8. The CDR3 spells CATRSSGQGSEQYF. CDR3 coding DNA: TGTGCCACCAGGAGTTCGGGACAGGGGTCCGAGCAGTACTTC.

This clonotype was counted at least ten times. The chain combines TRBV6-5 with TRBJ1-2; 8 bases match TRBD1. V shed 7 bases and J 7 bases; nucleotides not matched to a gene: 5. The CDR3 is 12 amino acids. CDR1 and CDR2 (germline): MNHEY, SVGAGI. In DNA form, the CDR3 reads TGTGCCAGCATGGACAGGGCGGGTGGCTACACCTTC. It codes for CASMDRAGGYTF.

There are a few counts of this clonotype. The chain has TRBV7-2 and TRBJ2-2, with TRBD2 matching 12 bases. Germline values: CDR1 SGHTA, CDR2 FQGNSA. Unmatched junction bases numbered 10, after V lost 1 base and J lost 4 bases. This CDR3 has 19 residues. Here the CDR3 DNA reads TGTGCCAGCAGCTTAGAGCCTAGCGGGAGGGCCTCGGTCACCGGGGAGCTGTTTTTT. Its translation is CASSLEPSGRASVTGELFF. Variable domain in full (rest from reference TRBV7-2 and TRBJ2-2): GAGVSQSPSNKVTEKGKDVELRCDPISGHTALYWYRQSLGQGLEFLIYFQGNSAPDKSGLPSDRFSAERTGGSVSTLTIQRTQQEDSAVYLCASSLEPSGRASVTGELFFGEGSRLTVL.

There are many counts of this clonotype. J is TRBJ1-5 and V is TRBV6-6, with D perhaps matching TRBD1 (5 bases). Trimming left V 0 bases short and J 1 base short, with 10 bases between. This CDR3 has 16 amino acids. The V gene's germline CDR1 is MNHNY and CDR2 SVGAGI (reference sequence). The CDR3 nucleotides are TGTGCCAGCAGTTACTCGTCAGACAGAAGCAATCAGCCCCAGCATTTT. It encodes CASSYSSDRSNQPQHF.

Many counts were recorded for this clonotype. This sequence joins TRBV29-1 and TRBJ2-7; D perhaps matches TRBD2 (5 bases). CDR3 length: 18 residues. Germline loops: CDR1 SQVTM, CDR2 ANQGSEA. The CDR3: CKIPCPVRDGRGSYEQYF. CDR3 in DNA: TGCAAGATTCCTTGCCCGGTCCGAGATGGGAGAGGGTCCTACGAGCAGTACTTC.

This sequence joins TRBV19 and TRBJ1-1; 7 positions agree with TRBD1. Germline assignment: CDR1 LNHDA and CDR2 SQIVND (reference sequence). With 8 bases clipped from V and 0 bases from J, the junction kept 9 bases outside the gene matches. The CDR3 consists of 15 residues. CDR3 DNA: TGTGCCAGTTGGGGGAGGACAGGCCTGAACACTGAAGCTTTCTTT. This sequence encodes CASWGRTGLNTEAFF.

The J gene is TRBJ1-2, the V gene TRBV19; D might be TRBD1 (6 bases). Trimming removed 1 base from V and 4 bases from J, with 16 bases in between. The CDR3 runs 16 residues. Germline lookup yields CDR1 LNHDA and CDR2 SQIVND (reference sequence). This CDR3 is CASSIVTGGPPYGYTF. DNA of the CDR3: TGTGCCAGTAGTATAGTGACGGGGGGCCCACCCTATGGCTACACCTTC.

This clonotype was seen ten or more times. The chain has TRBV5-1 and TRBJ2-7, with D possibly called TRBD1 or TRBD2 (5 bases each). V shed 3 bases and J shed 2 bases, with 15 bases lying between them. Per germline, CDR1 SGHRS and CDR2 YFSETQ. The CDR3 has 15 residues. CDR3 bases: TGCGCCAGCAGCTCATACCGGGACGGAACCTACGAGCAGTACTTC. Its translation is CASSSYRDGTYEQYF.

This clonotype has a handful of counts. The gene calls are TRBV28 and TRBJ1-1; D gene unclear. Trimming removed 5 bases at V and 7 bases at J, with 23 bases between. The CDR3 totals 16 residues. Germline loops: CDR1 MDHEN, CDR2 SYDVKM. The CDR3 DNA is TGTGCCAGCAGTCCGTCCTCTTTTGGCGGCAGTGTTGAAGCTTTCTTT. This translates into CASSPSSFGGSVEAFF. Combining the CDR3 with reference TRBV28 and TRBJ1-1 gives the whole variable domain DVKVTQSSRYLVKRTGEKVFLECVQDMDHENMFWYRQDPGLGLRLIYFSYDVKMKEKGDIPEGYSVSREKKERFSLILESASTNQTSMYLCASSPSSFGGSVEAFFGQGTRLTVV.

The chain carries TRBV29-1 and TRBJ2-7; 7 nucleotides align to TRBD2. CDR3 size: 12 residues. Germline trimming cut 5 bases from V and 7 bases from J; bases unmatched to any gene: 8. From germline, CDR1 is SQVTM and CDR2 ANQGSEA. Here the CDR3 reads CSVRAGVEEQYF. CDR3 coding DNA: TGCAGCGTTCGGGCGGGAGTCGAGGAGCAGTACTTC.

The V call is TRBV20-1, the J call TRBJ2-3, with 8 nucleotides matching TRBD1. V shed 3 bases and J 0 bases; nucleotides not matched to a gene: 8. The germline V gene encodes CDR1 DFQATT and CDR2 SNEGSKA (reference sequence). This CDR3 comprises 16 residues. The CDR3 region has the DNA TGCAGTGCTAGTGCCCAGACAGGGGAAAGCACAGATACGCAGTATTTT. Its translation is CSASAQTGESTDTQYF.

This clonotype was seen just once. CDR3 sequence (DNA): TGTGCCAGCAGCCTGCCGGGACGGGTTTCGTCTCGGACCCAGTACTTC. Translated: CASSLPGRVSSRTQYF. This sequence joins TRBV7-9 and TRBJ2-5, with D perhaps assigned TRBD1 or TRBD2 (5 bases each). This CDR3 spans 16 amino acids. Germline loops: CDR1 SEHNR, CDR2 FQNEAQ (reference sequence). V gave up 5 bases and J gave up 7 bases, with 23 bases separating them.

CDR3 in amino acids: CASSLNLGVSTDTQYF. CDR3 nucleotide sequence: TGTGCCAGCAGCTTAAATTTGGGGGTATCCACAGATACGCAGTATTTT. The V gene is TRBV7-9, the J gene TRBJ2-3; D tentatively fits TRBD1 or TRBD2 (5 bases each). V was clipped by 2 bases and J by 2 bases, with 14 bases between them. The germline V gene encodes CDR1 SEHNR and CDR2 FQNEAQ (reference sequence). This CDR3 region has 16 residues.

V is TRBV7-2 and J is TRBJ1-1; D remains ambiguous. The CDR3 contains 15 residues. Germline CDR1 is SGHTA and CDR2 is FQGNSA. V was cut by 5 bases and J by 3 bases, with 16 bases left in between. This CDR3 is CASSPVEWEDTEAFF. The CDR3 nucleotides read TGTGCCAGCAGCCCAGTAGAGTGGGAGGACACTGAAGCTTTCTTT.

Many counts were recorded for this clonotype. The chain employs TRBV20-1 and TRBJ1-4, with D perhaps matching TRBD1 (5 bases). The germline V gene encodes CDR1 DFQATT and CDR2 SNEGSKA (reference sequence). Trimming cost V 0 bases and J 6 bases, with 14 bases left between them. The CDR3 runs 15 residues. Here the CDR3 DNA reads TGCAGTGCTAGAGATGTCAGGGTAGGGGATGAAAAACTGTTTTTT. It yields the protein CSARDVRVGDEKLFF.

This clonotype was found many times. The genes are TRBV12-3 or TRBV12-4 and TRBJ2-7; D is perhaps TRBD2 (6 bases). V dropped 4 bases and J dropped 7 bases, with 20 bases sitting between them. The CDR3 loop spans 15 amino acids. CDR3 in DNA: TGTGCCAGCAGTTCAGATGGGAAAGGAGGGGAGGAGCAGTACTTC. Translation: CASSSDGKGGEEQYF.

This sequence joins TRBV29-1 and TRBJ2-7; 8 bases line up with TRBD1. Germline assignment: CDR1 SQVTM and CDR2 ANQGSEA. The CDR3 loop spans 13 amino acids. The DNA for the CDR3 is TGCAGTCCCGACAGGGGTGGTTCCTACGAGCAGTACTTC. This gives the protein CSPDRGGSYEQYF.

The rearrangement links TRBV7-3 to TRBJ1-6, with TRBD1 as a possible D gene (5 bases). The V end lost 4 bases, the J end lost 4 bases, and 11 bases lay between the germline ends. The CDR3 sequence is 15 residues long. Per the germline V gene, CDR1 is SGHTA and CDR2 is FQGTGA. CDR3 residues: CASSWDGEYNSPLHF. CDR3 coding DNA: TGTGCCAGCAGCTGGGACGGCGAATATAATTCACCCCTCCACTTT.

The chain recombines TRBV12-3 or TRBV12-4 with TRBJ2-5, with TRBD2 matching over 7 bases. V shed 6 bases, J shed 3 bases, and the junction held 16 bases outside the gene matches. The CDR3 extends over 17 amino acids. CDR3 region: CASRSPGVNGGEETQYF. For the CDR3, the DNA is TGTGCCAGCAGAAGTCCCGGGGTCAATGGGGGGGAAGAGACCCAGTACTTC.

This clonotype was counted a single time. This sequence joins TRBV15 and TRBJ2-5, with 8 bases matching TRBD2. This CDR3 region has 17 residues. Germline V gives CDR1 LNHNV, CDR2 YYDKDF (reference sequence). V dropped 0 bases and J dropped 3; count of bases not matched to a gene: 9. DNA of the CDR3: TGTGCCACCAGCAGAGAGACTAGCGACAGATGGGAAGAGACCCAGTACTTC. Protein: CATSRETSDRWEETQYF. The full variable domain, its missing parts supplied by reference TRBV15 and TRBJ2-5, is DAMVIQNPRYQVTQFGKPVTLSCSQTLNHNVMYWYQQKSSQAPKLLFHYYDKDFNNEADTPDNFQSRRPNTSFCFLDIRSPGLGDTAMYLCATSRETSDRWEETQYFGPGTRLLVL.

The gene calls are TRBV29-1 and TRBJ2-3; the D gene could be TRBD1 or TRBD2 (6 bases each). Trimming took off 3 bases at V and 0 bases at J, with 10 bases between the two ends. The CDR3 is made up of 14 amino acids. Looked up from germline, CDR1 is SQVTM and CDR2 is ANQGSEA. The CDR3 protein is CSVERGASTDTQYF. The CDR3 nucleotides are TGCAGCGTTGAGAGGGGGGCTAGCACAGATACGCAGTATTTT.

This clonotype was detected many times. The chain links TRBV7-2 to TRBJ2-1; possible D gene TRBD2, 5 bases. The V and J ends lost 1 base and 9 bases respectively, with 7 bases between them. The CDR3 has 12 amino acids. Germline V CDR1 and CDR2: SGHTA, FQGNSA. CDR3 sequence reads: CASSLVEVEQFF. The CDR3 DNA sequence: TGTGCCAGCAGCTTAGTGGAGGTTGAGCAGTTCTTC. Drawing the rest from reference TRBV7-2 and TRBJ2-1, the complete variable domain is GAGVSQSPSNKVTEKGKDVELRCDPISGHTALYWYRQSLGQGLEFLIYFQGNSAPDKSGLPSDRFSAERTGGSVSTLTIQRTQQEDSAVYLCASSLVEVEQFFGPGTRLTVL.

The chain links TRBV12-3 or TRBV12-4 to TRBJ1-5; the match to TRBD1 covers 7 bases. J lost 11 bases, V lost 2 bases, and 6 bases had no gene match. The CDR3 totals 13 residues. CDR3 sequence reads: CASSLQGGETQHF. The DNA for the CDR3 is TGTGCCAGCAGTTTACAGGGGGGGGAGACCCAGCATTTT.

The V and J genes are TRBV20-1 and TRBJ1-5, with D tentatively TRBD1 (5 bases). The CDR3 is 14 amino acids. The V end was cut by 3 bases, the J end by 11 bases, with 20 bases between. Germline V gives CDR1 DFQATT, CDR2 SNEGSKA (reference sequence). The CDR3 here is CSASPTSGGKTQHF. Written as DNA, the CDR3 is TGCAGTGCTAGTCCGACTAGCGGGGGGAAGACCCAGCATTTT.

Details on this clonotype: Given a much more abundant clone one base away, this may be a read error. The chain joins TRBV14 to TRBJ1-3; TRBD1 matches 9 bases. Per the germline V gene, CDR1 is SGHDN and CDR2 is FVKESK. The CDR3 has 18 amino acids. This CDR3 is CASSDSWDRELSGNTIHF. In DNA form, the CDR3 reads TGTGCCAGCAGCGATTCCTGGGACAGGGAACTCTCTGGAAACACCATACATTTT.

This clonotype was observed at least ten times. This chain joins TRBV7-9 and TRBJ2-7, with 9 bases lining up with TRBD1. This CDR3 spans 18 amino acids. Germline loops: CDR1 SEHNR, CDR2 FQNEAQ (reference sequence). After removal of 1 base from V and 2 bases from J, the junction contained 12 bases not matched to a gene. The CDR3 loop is CASSLGPPRTGVTYEQYF. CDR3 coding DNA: TGTGCCAGCAGCTTAGGTCCTCCCCGGACAGGGGTAACCTACGAGCAGTACTTC.